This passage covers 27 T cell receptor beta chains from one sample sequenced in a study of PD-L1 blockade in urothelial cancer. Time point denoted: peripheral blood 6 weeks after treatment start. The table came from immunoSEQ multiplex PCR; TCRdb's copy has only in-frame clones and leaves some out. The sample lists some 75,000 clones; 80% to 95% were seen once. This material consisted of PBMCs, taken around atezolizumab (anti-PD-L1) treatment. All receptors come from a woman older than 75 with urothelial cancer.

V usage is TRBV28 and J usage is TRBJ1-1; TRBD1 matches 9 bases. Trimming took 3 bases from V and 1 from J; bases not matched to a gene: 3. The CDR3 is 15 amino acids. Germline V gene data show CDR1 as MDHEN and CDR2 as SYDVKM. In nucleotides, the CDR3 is TGTGCCAGCAGTTTCCCGGGACAGGGGAACACTGAAGCTTTCTTT. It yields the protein CASSFPGQGNTEAFF.

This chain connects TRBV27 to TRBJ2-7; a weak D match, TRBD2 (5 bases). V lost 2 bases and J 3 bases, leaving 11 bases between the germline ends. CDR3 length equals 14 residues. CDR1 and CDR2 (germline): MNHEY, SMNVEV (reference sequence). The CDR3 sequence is CASSLGVEGYEQYF. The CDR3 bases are TGTGCCAGCAGTTTAGGAGTTGAGGGCTACGAGCAGTACTTC.

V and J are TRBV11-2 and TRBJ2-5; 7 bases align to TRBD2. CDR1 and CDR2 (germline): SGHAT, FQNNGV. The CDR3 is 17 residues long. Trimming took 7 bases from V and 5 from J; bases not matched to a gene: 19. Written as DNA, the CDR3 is TGTGCCAGCACCCTTAAGAAGAGGGTGGGAGGGGTGGAGACCCAGTACTTC. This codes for CASTLKKRVGGVETQYF.

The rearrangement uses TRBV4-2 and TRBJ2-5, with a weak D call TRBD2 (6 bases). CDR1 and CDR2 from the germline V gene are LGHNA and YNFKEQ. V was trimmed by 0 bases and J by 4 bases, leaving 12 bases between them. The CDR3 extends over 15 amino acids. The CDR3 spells CASSQDFSGGETQYF. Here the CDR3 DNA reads TGTGCCAGCAGCCAAGATTTTAGCGGCGGAGAGACCCAGTACTTC.

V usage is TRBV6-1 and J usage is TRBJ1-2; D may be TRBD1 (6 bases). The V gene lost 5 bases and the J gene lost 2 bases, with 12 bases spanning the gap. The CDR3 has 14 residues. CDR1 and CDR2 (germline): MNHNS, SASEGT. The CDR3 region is CASSLQGSNYGYTF. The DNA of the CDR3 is TGTGCCAGCAGTCTACAGGGAAGCAACTATGGCTACACCTTC.

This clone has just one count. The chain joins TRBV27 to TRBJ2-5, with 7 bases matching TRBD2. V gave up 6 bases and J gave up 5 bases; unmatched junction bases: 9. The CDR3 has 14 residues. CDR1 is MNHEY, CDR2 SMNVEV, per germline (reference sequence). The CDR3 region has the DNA TGTGCCAGCAGCCACCGGGGTAGCGGGGAGACCCAGTACTTC. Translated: CASSHRGSGETQYF.

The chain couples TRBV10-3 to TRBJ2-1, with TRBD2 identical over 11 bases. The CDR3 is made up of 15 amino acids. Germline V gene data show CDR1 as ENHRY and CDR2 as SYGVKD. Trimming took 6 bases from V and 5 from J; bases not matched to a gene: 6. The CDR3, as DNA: TGTGCCATCAGCATAGCGGGAGGGTGGGACAATGAGCAGTTCTTC. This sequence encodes CAISIAGGWDNEQFF.

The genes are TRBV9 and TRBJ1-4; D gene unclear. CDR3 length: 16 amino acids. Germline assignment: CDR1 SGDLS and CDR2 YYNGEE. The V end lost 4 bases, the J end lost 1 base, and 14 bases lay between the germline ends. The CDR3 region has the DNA TGTGCCAGCAGCCCTTGGGGTGGAGGAACTAATGAAAAACTGTTTTTT. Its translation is CASSPWGGGTNEKLFF.

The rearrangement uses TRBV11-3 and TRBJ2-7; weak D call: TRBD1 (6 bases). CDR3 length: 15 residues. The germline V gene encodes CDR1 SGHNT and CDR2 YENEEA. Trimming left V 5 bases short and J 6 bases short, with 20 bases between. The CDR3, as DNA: TGTGCCAGCAGCCCCGGTTCGTTACAGGGCTCCGAGCAGTACTTC. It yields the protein CASSPGSLQGSEQYF.

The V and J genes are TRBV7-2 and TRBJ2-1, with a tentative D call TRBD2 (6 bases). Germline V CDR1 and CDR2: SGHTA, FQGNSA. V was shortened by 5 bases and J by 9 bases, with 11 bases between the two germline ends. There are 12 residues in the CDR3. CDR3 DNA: TGTGCCAGCAGCCAGGGACTTTCTGAGCAGTTCTTC. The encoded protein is CASSQGLSEQFF.

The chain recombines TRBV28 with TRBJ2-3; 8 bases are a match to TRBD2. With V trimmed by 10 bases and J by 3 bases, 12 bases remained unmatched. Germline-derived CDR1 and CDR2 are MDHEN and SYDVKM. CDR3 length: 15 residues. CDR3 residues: CATYPGGGITDTQYF. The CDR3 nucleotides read TGTGCCACCTACCCCGGGGGGGGGATAACAGATACGCAGTATTTT.

CDR3 sequence reads: CAAGGRTTDTQYF. The CDR3 bases are TGTGCCGCAGGCGGGAGAACAACAGATACGCAGTATTTT. The V gene is TRBV6-1, the J gene TRBJ2-3; 7 bases are a match to TRBD2. CDR3 size: 13 residues. In germline, CDR1 is MNHNS, CDR2 SASEGT. Unmatched junction bases numbered 8, after V lost 11 bases and J lost 3 bases.

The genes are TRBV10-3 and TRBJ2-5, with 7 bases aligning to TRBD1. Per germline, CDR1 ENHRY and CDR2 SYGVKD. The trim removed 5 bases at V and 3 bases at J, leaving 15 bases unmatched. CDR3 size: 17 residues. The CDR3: CAISKGALEGAKETQYF. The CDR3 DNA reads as TGTGCCATCAGTAAAGGGGCACTAGAGGGGGCCAAAGAGACCCAGTACTTC.

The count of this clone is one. The CDR3 sequence is CASSQGAEPQHF. The CDR3 DNA reads TGTGCCAGCAGCCAGGGGGCGGAGCCCCAGCATTTT. The J gene is TRBJ1-5, the V gene TRBV7-2; 8 bases fit TRBD1. The CDR3 covers 12 residues. V dropped 5 bases and J dropped 8; count of bases not matched to a gene: 2. Per the germline V gene, CDR1 is SGHTA and CDR2 is FQGNSA.

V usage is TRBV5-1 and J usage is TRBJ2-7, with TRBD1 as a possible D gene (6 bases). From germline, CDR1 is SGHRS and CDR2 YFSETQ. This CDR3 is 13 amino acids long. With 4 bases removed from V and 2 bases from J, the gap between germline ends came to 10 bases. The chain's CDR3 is CASSPGHPYEQYF. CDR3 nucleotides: TGCGCCAGCAGCCCGGGACACCCCTACGAGCAGTACTTC.

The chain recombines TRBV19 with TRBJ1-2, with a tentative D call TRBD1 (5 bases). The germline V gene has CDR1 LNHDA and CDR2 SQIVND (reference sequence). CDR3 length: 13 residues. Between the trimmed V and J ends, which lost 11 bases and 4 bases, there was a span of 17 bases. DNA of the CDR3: TGTGCCGCCCAGACAGCCGGCCTCTATGGCTACACCTTC. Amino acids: CAAQTAGLYGYTF.

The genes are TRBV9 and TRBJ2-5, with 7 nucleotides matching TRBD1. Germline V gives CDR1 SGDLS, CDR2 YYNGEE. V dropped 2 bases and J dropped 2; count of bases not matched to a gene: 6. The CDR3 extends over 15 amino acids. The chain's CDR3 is CASSVDRSPQETQYF. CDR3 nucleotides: TGTGCCAGCAGCGTGGACAGGTCGCCTCAAGAGACCCAGTACTTC.

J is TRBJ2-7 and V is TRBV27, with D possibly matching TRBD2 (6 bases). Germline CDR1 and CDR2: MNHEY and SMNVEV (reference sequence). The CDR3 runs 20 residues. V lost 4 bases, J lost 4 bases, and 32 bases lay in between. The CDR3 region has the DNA TGTGCCAGCAGTTGGGGATTACTGGAGGTACCAAGGGAGGAATTTTACGAGCAGTACTTC. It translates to CASSWGLLEVPREEFYEQYF.

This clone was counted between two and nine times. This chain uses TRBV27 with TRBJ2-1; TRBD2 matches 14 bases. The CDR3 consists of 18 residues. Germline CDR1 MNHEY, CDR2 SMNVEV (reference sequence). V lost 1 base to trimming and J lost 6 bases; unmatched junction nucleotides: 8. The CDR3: CASSLFSGLAGGLNEQFF. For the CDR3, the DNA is TGTGCCAGCAGTTTATTTTCAGGACTAGCGGGGGGACTCAATGAGCAGTTCTTC.

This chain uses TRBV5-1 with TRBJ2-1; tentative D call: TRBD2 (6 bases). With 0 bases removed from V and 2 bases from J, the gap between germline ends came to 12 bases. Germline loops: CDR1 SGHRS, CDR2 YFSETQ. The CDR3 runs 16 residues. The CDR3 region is CASSLAGEPTYNEQFF. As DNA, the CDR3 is TGCGCCAGCAGCTTGGCGGGGGAACCCACCTACAATGAGCAGTTCTTC.

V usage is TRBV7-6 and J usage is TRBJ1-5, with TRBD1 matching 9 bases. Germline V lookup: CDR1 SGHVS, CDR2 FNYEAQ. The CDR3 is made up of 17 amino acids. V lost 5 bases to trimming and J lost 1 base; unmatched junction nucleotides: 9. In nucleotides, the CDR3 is TGTGCCAGCAGCCCCACAACCGGGACAGGGAGCAATCAGCCCCAGCATTTT. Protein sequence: CASSPTTGTGSNQPQHF.

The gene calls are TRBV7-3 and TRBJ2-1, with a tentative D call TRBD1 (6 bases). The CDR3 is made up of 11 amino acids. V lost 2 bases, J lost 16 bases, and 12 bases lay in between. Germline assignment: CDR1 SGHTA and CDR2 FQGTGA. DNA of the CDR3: TGTGCCAGCAGCTTAGCAGGGGACCTTTTCTTC. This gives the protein CASSLAGDLFF.

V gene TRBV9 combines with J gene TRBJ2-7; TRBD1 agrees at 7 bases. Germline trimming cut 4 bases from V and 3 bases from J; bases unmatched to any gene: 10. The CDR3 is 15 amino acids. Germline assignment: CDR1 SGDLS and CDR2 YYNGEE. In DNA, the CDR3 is TGTGCCAGCAGCCCTAGACAGGGATCCTACTACGAGCAGTACTTC. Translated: CASSPRQGSYYEQYF.

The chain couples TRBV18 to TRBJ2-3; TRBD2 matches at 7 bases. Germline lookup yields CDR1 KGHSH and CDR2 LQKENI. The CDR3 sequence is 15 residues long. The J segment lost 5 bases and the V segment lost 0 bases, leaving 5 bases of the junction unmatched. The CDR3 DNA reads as TGTGCCAGCTCACCACCGGCGGGAGCGGGAGATACGCAGTATTTT. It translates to CASSPPAGAGDTQYF.

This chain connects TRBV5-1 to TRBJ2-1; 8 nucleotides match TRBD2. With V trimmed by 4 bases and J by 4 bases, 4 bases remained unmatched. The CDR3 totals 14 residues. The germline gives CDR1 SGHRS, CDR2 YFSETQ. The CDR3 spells CASSVGGRYNEQFF. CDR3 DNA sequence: TGCGCCAGCAGCGTGGGCGGGAGGTACAATGAGCAGTTCTTC.

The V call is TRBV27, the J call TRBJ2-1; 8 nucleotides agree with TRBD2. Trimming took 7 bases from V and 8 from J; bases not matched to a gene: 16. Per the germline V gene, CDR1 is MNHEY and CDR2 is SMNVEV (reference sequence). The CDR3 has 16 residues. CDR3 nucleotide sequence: TGTGCCAGCATCTTAAAGGTCGGCGGGAGGACCCATGAGCAGTTCTTC. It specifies CASILKVGGRTHEQFF.

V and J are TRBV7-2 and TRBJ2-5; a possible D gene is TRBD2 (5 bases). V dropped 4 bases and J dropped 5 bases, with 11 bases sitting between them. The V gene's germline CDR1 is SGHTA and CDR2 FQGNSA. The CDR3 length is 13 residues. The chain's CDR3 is CASSSLSGETQYF. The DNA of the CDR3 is TGTGCCAGCAGCTCCCTGTCGGGGGAGACCCAGTACTTC.